Below are 7 T cell receptor beta chains sequenced from a single sample in a study of molecular identifiers for immune sequencing clone quantification. MiXCR was run by TCRdb on the PCR reads, yielding one entry per CDR3 protein. This table has more than 250,000 distinct CDR3 sequences, about a fifth appearing once. Sequencing was performed on naive CD8+ T cells from blood, with Jurkat cell RNA spiked in. Subset indicated: FACS-sorted CD8+CD4-CCR7+CD45RA+ naive T cells. Receptors were obtained from a human donor in good health. Some libraries in this study had Jurkat cell RNA spiked in.

The V gene is TRBV27, the J gene TRBJ1-5; D possibly corresponds to TRBD1 (6 bases). Trimming stripped 11 bases from V and 6 bases from J, with 17 bases between. The germline CDR1 and CDR2 sequences are MNHEY and SMNVEV (reference sequence). The CDR3 is 13 amino acids. CDR3 bases: TGTGCCCGTGGGGGGGGCTGGGGTCAGCCCCAGCATTTT. As protein: CARGGGWGQPQHF.

On this clonotype itself: A junction boundary mismatches the germline segment, possibly from a read error. This rearrangement joins TRBV5-6 to TRBJ1-1, with D maybe TRBD1 (6 bases). Germline CDR1 SGHDT, CDR2 YYEEEE. The CDR3 covers 14 residues. This chain's CDR3 is CGSTRGTSNTEAFF. CDR3 DNA sequence: TGTGGCAGCACCAGAGGGACATCGAACACTGAAGCTTTCTTT. The full variable domain, completed using reference TRBV5-6 and TRBJ1-1, is DAGVTQSPTHLIKTRGQQVTLRCSPKSGHDTVSWYQQALGQGPQFIFQYYEEEERQRGNFPDRFSGHQFPNYSSELNVNALLLGDSALYLCGSTRGTSNTEAFFGQGTRLTVV.

Details on this clonotype: It may be a read error: a sequence one base away is much more abundant. V and J are TRBV19 and TRBJ2-2; D ambiguous. The germline V and J ends were trimmed by 3 bases and 3 bases, with 8 bases remaining between them. The CDR3 spans 14 residues. Germline lookup yields CDR1 LNHDA and CDR2 SQIVND (reference sequence). Here the CDR3 DNA reads TGTGCCAGTAGTATTTCAGCGTACACCGGGGAGCTGTTTTTT. It translates to CASSISAYTGELFF.

This clonotype was picked up many times. The chain has TRBV20-1 and TRBJ1-1, with unresolved D. Per the germline V gene, CDR1 is DFQATT and CDR2 is SNEGSKA (reference sequence). The CDR3 is 9 amino acids. V shed 6 bases and J shed 7 bases, with 6 bases lying between them. CDR3 amino acids: CSASSEAFF. CDR3 bases: TGCAGTGCCTCTAGTGAAGCTTTCTTT.

The CDR3 protein is CASSRDNDRGRTGYTF. CDR3 nucleotides: TGTGCCAGCAGCCGAGATAATGACAGGGGGCGAACTGGCTACACCTTC. V gene TRBV27 combines with J gene TRBJ1-2, with 10 bases that match TRBD1. V lost 6 bases and J lost 7; bases outside the gene matches: 14. The CDR3 is 16 amino acids. Germline values: CDR1 MNHEY, CDR2 SMNVEV (reference sequence).

This clonotype was seen ten or more times. CDR3 in amino acids: CASSQDSGTSTDTQYF. DNA of the CDR3: TGCGCCAGCAGCCAAGATAGCGGGACTAGCACAGATACGCAGTATTTT. This chain connects TRBV4-3 to TRBJ2-3, with TRBD2 matching 8 bases. CDR1 and CDR2 from the germline V gene are LGHNA and YSLEER. V lost 0 bases and J lost 0; bases outside the gene matches: 2. The CDR3 has 16 amino acids.

The CDR3 DNA reads as TGTGCCAGCAGTTTATGGGGACAGCGCTATGGCTACACCTTC. Its protein is CASSLWGQRYGYTF. The chain combines TRBV28 with TRBJ1-2, with TRBD1 matching 7 bases. Germline lookup yields CDR1 MDHEN and CDR2 SYDVKM. CDR3 length equals 14 residues. V shed 0 bases and J 4 bases; nucleotides not matched to a gene: 2.